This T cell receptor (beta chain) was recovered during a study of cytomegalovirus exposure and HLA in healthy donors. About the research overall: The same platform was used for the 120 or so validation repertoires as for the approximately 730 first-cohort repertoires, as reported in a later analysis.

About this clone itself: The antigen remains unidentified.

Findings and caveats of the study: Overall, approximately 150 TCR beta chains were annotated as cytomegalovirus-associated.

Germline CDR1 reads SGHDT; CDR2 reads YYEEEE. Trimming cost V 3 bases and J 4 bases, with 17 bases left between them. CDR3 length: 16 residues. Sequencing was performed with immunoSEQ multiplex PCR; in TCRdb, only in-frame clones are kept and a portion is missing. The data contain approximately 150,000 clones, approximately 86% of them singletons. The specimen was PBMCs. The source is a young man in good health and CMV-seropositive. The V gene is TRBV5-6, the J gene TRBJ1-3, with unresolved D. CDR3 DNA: TGTGCCAGCAGCTCGAGGCGGGGTGTGCGGGGAAACACCATATATTTT. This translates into CASSSRRGVRGNTIYF.